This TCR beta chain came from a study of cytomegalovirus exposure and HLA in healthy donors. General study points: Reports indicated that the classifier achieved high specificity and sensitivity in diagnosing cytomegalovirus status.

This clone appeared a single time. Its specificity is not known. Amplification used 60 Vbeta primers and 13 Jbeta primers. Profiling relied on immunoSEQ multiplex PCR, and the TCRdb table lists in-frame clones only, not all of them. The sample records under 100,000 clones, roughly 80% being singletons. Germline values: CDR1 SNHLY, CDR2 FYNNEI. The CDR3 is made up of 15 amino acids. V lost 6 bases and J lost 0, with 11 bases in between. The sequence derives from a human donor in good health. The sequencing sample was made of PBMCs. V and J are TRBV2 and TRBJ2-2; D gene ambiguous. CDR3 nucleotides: TGTGCCAGCAGAGCCTTAGTCGCGAACACCGGGGAGCTGTTTTTT. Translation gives CASRALVANTGELFF.